The entry that follows covers one TCR beta chain sequence. TCRdb keeps only in-frame clones here, not all; method: immunoSEQ multiplex PCR. The repertoire holds about 76,000 clones, with roughly 85% as singletons. V was trimmed by 7 bases and J by 5 bases, leaving 17 bases between them. The CDR3 has 14 residues. Germline V gives CDR1 SGDLS, CDR2 YYNGEE. The source of the sample is a study of OX40 agonist ivuxolimab in advanced cancers. This TCR came from an adult with an advanced solid tumor such as melanoma, head and neck, liver or kidney cancer. The sample was CD4+ or CD8+ T cells sorted from blood, taken in a trial of the OX40 agonist ivuxolimab. This chain connects TRBV9 to TRBJ2-3; D gene ambiguous. For the CDR3, the DNA is TGTGCCAGCTACCGGCTAGAAGGTATAGATACGCAGTATTTT. Its protein product is CASYRLEGIDTQYF.